This T cell receptor (beta chain) was observed in a study of untreated major depressive disorder. Clones were read by immunoSEQ multiplex PCR, and TCRdb kept only the in-frame ones, dropping some. The repertoire consists of about 21,000 clones, with around nine tenths occurring once and the leading ten covering 0.45% to 0.55%. The CDR3 runs to 15 residues. The V and J ends lost 4 bases and 9 bases respectively, with 19 bases between them. CDR1 SGHAT and CDR2 FQNNGV come from the germline V gene. The sample was CD4+ T cells from PBMCs. The clonotype comes from a woman aged 40 to 49 in good health. J is TRBJ2-1 and V is TRBV11-2, with D perhaps matching TRBD1 (6 bases). The CDR3 loop is CASSSVQGEYPEQFF. CDR3 coding DNA: TGTGCCAGCAGCTCGGTACAGGGTGAGTACCCTGAGCAGTTCTTC.